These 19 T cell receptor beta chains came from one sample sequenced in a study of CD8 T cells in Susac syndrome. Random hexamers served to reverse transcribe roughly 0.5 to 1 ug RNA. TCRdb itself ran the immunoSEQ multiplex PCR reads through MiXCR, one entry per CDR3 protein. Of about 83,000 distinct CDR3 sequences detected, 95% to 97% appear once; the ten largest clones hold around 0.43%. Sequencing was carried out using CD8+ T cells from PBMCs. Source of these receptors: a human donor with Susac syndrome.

CDR3 protein: CATSGVDHTGELFF. The CDR3 DNA sequence: TGTGCCACCAGCGGTGTAGATCACACCGGGGAGCTGTTTTTT. The chain is built from TRBV15 and TRBJ2-2; the D is unclear. The V gene lost 5 bases and the J gene lost 3 bases, with 10 bases spanning the gap. Germline CDR1 LNHNV, CDR2 YYDKDF (reference sequence). The CDR3 consists of 14 residues.

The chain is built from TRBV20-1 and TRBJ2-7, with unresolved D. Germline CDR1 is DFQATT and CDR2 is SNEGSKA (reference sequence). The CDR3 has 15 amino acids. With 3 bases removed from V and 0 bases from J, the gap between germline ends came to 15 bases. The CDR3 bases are TGCAGTGCTAGGCCGGCATTTCTCTACTCCTACGAGCAGTACTTC. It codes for CSARPAFLYSYEQYF.

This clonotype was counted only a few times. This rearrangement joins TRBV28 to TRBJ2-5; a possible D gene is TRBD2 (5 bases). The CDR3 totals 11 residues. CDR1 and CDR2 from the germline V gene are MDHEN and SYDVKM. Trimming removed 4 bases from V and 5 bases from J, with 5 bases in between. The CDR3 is CASSSGETQYF. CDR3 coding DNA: TGTGCCAGCAGTTCGGGGGAGACCCAGTACTTC.

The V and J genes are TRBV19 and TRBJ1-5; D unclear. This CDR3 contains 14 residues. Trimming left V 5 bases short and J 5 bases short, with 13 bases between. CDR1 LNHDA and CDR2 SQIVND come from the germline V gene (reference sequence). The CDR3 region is CASSELLTHQPQHF. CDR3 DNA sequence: TGTGCCAGTAGTGAGCTCCTAACCCATCAGCCCCAGCATTTT.

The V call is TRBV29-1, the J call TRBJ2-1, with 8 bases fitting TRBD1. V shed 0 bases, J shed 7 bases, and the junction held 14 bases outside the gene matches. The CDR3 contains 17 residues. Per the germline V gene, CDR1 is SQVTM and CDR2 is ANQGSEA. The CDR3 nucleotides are TGCAGCGTTGAAGATGTTTTCGGGACAGGATCCAAGAATGAGCAGTTCTTC. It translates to CSVEDVFGTGSKNEQFF.

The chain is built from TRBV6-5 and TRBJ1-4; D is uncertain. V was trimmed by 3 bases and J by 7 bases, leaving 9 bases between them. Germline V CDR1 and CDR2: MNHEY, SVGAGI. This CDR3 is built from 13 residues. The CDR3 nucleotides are TGTGCCAGCAGTTATTCGGGAAGTGAAAAACTGTTTTTT. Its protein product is CASSYSGSEKLFF.

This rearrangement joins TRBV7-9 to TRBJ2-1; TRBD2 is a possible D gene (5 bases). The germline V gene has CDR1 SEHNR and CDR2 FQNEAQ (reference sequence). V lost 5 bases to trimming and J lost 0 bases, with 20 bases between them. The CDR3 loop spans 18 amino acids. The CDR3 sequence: CASSTPDGRRSSYNEQFF. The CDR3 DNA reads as TGTGCCAGCAGCACCCCTGACGGACGGAGGTCCTCCTACAATGAGCAGTTCTTC.

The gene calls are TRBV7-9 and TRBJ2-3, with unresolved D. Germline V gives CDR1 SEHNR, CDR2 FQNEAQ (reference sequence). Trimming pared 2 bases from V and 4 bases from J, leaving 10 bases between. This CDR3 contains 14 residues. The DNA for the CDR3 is TGTGCCAGCAGCTTACCCATTGCGGCAGATACGCAGTATTTT. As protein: CASSLPIAADTQYF.

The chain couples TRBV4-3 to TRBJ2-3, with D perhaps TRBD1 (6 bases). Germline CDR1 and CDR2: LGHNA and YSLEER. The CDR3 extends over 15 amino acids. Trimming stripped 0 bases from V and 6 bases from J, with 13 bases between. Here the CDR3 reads CASSQDLGGSDTQYF. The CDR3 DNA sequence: TGCGCCAGCAGCCAAGATCTAGGGGGTTCGGATACGCAGTATTTT.

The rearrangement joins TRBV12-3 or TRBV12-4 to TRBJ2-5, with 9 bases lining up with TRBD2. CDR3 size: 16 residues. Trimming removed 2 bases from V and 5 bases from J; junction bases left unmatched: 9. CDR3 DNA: TGTGCCAGCAGTTTACAGGCTAGCGGGGTCCTGGAGACCCAGTACTTC. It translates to CASSLQASGVLETQYF.

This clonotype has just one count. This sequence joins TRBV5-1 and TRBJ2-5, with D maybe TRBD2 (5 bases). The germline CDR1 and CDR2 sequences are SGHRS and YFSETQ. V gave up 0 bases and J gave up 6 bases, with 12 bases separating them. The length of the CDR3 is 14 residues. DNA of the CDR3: TGCGCCAGCAGCTTGGGAAGAGGGTACAAGACCCAGTACTTC. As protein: CASSLGRGYKTQYF.

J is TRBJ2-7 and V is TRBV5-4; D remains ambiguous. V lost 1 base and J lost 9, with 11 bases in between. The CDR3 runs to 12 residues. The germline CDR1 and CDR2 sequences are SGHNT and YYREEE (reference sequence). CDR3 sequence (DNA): TGTGCCAGCAGCTTGTATGGGATTGGGCAGTACTTC. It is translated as CASSLYGIGQYF.

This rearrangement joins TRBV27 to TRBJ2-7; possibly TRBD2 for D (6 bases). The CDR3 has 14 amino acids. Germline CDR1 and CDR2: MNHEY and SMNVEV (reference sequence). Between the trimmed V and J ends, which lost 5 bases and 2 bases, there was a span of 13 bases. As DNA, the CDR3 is TGTGCCAGCAGTGCCCCGGGAGCAACCTACGAGCAGTACTTC. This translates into CASSAPGATYEQYF.

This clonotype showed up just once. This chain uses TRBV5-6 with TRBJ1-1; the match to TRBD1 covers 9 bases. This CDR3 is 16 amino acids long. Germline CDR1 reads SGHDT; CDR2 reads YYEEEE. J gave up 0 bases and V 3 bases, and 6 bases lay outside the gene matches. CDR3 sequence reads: CASSSGTGYMNTEAFF. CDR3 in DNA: TGTGCCAGCAGCTCCGGGACAGGGTATATGAACACTGAAGCTTTCTTT.

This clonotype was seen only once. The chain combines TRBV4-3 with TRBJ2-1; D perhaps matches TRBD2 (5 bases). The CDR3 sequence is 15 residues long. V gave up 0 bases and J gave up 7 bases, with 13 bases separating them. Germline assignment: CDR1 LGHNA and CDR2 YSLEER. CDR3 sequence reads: CASSQDRGQPNEQFF. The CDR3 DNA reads TGCGCCAGCAGCCAAGATAGAGGGCAGCCAAATGAGCAGTTCTTC.

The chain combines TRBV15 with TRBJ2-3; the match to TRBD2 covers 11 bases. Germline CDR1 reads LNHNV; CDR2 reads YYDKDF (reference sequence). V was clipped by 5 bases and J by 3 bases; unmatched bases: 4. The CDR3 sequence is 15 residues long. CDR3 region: CATSPGLAETDTQYF. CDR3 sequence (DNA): TGTGCCACCAGCCCGGGACTAGCGGAGACAGATACGCAGTATTTT. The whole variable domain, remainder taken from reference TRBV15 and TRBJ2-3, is DAMVIQNPRYQVTQFGKPVTLSCSQTLNHNVMYWYQQKSSQAPKLLFHYYDKDFNNEADTPDNFQSRRPNTSFCFLDIRSPGLGDTAMYLCATSPGLAETDTQYFGPGTRLTVL.

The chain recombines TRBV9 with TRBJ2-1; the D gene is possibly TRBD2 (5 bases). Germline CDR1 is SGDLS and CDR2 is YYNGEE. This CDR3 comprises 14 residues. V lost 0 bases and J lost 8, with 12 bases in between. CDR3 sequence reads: CASSVAEARHEQFF. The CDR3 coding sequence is TGTGCCAGCAGCGTAGCGGAGGCACGCCATGAGCAGTTCTTC.

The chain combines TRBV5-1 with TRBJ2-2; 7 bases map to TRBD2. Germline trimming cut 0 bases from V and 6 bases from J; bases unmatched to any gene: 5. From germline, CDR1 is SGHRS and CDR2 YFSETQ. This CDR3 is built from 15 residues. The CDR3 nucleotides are TGCGCCAGCAGCTTGGTGTCTAGCGGTTCCGGGGAGCTGTTTTTT. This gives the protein CASSLVSSGSGELFF.

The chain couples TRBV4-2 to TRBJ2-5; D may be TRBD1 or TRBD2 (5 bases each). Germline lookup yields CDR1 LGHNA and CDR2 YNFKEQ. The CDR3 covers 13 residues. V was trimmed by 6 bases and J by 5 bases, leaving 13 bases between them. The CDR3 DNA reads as TGTGCCAGCAGTATCGGGACCGACGAGACCCAGTACTTC. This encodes CASSIGTDETQYF.